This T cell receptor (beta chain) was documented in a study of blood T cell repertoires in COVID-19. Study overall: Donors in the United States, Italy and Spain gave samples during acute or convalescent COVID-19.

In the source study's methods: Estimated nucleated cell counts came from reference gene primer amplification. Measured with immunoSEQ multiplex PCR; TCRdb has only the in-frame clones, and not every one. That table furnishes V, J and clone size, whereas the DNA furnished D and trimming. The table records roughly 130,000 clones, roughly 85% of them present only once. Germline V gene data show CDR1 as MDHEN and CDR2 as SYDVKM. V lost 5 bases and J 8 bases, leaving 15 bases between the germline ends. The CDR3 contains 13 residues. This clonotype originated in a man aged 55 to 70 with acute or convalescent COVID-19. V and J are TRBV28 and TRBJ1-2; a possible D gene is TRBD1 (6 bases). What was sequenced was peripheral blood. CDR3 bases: TGTGCCAGCAGTCAACAGGGATCTAAGGGCTACACCTTC. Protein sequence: CASSQQGSKGYTF.